Listed below are T cell receptor beta chains from one sample, sequenced in a study of blood T cell repertoires in COVID-19. Assay: immunoSEQ multiplex PCR; the TCRdb copy retains only in-frame clones and omits some. The repertoire holds about 490,000 clones, with around 85% as singletons. The source material was peripheral blood. The receptors originated from a human donor in a cohort sampled during active COVID-19. Each CDR3 is given with its conserved first and last residue. D genes are given only for firm matches. Not every row has a clone size; where given, it reads once, few, many or a size class.

CDR3nt	CDR3aa	v_gene	d_gene	abundance	j_gene
TGTGCCTGGAGTCTAGTTGAGGGCGGGCGTGTTGGCTACACCTTC	CAWSLVEGGRVGYTF	TRBV30	-	-	TRBJ1-2
TGCGCCAGCAGCTTCTTAGGGACTCTACCCTACGAGCAGTACTTC	CASSFLGTLPYEQYF	TRBV5-1	-	-	TRBJ2-7
TGTGCCAGCAGCTTAGAATCGACTAGCCCCTACAATGAGCAGTTCTTC	CASSLESTSPYNEQFF	TRBV7-9	TRBD2	-	TRBJ2-1
TGCAGCGTTGGGGGGGGGCGCGTCGAGCAGTACTTC	CSVGGGRVEQYF	TRBV29-1	-	-	TRBJ2-7
TGTGCCAGCAGCTCTGGGAGGTGGGAGACCCAGTACTTC	CASSSGRWETQYF	TRBV7-3	-	-	TRBJ2-5
TGTGCCAGCAGTTTTCACCCCGGGACTCTTGGCACCTACGAGCAGTACTTC	CASSFHPGTLGTYEQYF	TRBV28	-	once	TRBJ2-7
TGCGCCAGCAGCTTGGAAGGTTGGAGCTCCTACGAGCAGTACTTC	CASSLEGWSSYEQYF	TRBV5-1	-	-	TRBJ2-7
TGTGCCAGCAGTCCCCTCTCAGATACGCAGTATTTT	CASSPLSDTQYF	TRBV12-3/TRBV12-4	-	-	TRBJ2-3
TGTGCCAGCAGCTTGGGGACTAGTTTGTACTCCTACAATGAGCAGTTCTTC	CASSLGTSLYSYNEQFF	TRBV5-6	TRBD2	once	TRBJ2-1
TGTGCCATCAGTGGGGAGACTGAAGCTTTCTTT	CAISGETEAFF	TRBV10-3	-	-	TRBJ1-1